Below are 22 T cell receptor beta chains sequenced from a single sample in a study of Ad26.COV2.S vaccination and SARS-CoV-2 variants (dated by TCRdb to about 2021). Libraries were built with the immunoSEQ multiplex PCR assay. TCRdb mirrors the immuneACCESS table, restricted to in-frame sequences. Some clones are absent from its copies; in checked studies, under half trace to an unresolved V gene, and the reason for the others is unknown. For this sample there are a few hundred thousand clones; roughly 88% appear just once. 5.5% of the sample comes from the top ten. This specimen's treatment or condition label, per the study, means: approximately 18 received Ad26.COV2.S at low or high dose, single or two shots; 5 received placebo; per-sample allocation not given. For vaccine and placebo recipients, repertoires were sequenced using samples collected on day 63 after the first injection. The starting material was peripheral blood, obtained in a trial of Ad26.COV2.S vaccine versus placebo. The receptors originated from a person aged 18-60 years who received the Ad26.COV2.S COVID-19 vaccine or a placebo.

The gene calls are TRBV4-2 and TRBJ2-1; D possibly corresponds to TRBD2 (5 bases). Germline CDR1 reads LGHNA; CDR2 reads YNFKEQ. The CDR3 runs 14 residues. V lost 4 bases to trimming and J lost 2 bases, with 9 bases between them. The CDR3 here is CASSPPRAYNEQFF. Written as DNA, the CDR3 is TGTGCCAGCAGCCCGCCGAGGGCCTACAATGAGCAGTTCTTC.

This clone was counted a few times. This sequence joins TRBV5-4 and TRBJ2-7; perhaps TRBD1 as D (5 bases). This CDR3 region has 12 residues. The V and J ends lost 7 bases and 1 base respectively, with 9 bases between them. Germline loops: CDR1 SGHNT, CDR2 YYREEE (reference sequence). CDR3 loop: CASGAESYEQYV. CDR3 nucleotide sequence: TGTGCCAGCGGGGCCGAATCCTACGAGCAGTACGTC.

CDR3 region: CASSELGREQYV. The CDR3 DNA is TGTGCCAGCAGCGAACTAGGCCGCGAGCAGTACGTC. The chain is built from TRBV7-9 and TRBJ2-7, with D possibly matching TRBD2 (5 bases). V lost 5 bases and J 6 bases, leaving 11 bases between the germline ends. From germline, CDR1 is SEHNR and CDR2 FQNEAQ (reference sequence). The CDR3 is made up of 12 amino acids.

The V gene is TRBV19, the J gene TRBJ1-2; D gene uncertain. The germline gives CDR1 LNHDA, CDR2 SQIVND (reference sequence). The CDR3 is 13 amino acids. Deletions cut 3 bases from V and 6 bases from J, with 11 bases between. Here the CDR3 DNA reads TGTGCCAGTAGTATTCTAGCAGGAGATGGCTACACCTTC. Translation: CASSILAGDGYTF.

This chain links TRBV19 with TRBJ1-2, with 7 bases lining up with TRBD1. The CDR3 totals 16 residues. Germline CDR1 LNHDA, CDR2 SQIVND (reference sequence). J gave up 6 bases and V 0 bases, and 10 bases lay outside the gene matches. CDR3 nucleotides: TGTGCCAGTAGTATAGATCTATACGACAGGGTAGATGGCTACACCTTC. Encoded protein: CASSIDLYDRVDGYTF.

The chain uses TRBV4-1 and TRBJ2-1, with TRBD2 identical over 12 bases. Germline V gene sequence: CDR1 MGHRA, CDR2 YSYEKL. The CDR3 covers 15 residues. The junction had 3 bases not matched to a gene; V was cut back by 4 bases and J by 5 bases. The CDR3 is CASSLGLAGHNEQFF. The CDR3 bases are TGCGCCAGCAGCCTTGGACTAGCGGGACACAATGAGCAGTTCTTC.

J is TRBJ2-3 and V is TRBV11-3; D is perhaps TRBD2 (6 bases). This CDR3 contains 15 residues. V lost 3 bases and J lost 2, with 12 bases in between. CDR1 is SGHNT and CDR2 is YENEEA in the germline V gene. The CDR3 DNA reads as TGTGCCAGCAGCTTTGAGGGAGGCCCCACAGATACGCAGTATTTT. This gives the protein CASSFEGGPTDTQYF.

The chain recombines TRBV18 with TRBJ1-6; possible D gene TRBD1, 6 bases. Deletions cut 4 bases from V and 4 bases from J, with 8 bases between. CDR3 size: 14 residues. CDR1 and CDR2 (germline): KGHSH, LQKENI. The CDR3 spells CASSLQGYNSPLHF. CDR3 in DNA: TGTGCCAGCTCACTACAGGGTTATAATTCACCCCTCCACTTT. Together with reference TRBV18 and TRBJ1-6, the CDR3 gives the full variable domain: NAGVMQNPRHLVRRRGQEARLRCSPMKGHSHVYWYRQLPEEGLKFMVYLQKENIIDESGMPKERFSAEFPKEGPSILRIQQVVRGDSAAYFCASSLQGYNSPLHFGNGTRLTVT.

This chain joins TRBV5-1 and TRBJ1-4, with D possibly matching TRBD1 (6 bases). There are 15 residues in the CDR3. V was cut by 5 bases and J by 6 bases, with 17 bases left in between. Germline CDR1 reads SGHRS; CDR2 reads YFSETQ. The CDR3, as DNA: TGCGCCAGCAGTTTGACAGGCGCGGATGATGAAAAACTGTTTTTT. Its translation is CASSLTGADDEKLFF.

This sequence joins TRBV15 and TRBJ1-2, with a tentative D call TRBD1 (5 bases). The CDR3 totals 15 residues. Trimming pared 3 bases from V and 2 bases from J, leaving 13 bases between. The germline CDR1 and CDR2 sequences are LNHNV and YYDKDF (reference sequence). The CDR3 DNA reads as TGTGCCACCAGCAGTGGTCAGGGAATGAACTATGGCTACACCTTC. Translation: CATSSGQGMNYGYTF.

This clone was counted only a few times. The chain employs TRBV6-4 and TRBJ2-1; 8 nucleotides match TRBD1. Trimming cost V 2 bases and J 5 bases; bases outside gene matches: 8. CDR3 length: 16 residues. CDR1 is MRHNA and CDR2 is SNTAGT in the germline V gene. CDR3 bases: TGTGCCAGCAGTGACCTGGGGCAGGGGGCTAACAATGAGCAGTTCTTC. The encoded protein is CASSDLGQGANNEQFF.

The DNA of the CDR3 is TGTGCCTGGAGTGGGTCCCGCGGCTCCTATAATTCACCCCTCCACTTT. Translation gives CAWSGSRGSYNSPLHF. This rearrangement joins TRBV30 to TRBJ1-6; no clear D gene. Germline CDR1 and CDR2: GTSNPN and SVGIG (reference sequence). The CDR3 totals 16 residues. The germline V and J ends were trimmed by 1 base and 0 bases, with 10 bases remaining between them.

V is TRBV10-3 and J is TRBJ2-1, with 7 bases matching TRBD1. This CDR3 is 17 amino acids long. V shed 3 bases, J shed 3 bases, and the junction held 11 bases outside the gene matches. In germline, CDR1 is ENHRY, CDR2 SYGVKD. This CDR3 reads CAISEPKQGMGYNEQFF. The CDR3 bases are TGTGCCATCAGTGAACCGAAACAGGGGATGGGCTACAATGAGCAGTTCTTC.

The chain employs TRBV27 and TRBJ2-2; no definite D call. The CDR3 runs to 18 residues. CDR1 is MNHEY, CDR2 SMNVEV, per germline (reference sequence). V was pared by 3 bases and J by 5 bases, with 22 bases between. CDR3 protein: CASSFFLGPTVGTGELFF. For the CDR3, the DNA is TGTGCCAGCAGTTTTTTTTTAGGCCCGACGGTGGGGACCGGGGAGCTGTTTTTT.

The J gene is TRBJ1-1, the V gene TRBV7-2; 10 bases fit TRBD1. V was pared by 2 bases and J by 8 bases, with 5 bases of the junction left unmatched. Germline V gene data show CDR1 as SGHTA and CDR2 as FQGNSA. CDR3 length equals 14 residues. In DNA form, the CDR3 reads TGTGCCAGCAGCTTATTGGGACAGGGGACCGAAGCTTTCTTT. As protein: CASSLLGQGTEAFF.

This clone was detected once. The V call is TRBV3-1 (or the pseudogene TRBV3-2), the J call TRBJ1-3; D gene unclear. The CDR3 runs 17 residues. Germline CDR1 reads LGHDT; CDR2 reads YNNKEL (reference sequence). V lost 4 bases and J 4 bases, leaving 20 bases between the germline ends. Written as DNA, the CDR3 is TGTGCCAGCAGCCCCCTGAATTTGTTATCTGGGGGAAACACCATATATTTT. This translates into CASSPLNLLSGGNTIYF.

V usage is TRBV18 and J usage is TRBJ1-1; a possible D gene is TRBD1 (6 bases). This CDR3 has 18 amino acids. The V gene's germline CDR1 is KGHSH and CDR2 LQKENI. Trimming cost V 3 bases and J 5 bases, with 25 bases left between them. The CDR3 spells CASSPLSPGQGGRTEAFF. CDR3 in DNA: TGTGCCAGCTCACCTCTTTCCCCGGGACAAGGGGGAAGGACTGAAGCTTTCTTT.

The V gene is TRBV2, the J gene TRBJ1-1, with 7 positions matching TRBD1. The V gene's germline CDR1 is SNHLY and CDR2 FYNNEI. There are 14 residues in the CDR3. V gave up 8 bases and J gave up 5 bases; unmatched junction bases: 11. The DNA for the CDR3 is TGTGCCAGCCTCCCTAGACAGGGTGGGACTGAAGCTTTCTTT. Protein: CASLPRQGGTEAFF.

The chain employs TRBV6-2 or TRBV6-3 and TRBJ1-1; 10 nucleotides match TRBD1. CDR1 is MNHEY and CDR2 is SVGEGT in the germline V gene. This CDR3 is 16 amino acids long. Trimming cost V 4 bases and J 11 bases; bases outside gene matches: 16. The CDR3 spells CASSSRTGTGDRGAFF. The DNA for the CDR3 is TGTGCCAGCAGTTCCAGAACCGGGACAGGGGACAGGGGTGCTTTCTTT.

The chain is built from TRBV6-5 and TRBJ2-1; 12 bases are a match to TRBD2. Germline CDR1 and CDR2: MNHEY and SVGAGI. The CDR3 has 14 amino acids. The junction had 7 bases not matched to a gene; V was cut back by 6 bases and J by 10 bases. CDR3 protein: CASSVGTSGLEQFF. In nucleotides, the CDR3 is TGTGCCAGCAGCGTTGGGACTAGCGGGCTGGAGCAGTTCTTC.

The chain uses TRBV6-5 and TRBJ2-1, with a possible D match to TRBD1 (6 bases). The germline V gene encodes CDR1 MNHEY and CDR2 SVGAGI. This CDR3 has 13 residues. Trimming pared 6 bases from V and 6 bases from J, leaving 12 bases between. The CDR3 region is CASRYTGFNEQFF. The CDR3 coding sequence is TGTGCCAGCAGGTATACAGGGTTCAATGAGCAGTTCTTC.

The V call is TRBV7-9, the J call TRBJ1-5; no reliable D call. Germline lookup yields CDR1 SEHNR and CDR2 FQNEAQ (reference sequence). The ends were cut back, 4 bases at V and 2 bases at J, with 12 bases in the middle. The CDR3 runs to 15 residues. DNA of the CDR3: TGTGCCAGCAGCTCTGGGAGTCTTGGCAATCAGCCCCAGCATTTT. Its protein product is CASSSGSLGNQPQHF.